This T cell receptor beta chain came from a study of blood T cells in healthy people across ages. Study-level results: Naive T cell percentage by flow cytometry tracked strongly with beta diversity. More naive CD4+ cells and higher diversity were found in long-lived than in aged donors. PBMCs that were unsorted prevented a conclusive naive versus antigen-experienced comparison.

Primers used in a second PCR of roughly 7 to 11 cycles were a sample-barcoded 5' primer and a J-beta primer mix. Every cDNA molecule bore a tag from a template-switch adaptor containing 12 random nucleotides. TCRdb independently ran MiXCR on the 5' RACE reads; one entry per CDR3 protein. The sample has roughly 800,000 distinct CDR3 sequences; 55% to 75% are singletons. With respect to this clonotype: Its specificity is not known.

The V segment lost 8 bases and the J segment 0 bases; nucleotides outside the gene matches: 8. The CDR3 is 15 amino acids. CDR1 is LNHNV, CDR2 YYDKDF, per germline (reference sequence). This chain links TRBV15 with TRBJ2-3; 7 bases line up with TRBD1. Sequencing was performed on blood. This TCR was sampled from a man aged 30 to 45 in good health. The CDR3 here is CATLRQGGSTDTQYF. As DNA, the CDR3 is TGTGCCACCCTCAGACAGGGCGGGAGCACAGATACGCAGTATTTT.